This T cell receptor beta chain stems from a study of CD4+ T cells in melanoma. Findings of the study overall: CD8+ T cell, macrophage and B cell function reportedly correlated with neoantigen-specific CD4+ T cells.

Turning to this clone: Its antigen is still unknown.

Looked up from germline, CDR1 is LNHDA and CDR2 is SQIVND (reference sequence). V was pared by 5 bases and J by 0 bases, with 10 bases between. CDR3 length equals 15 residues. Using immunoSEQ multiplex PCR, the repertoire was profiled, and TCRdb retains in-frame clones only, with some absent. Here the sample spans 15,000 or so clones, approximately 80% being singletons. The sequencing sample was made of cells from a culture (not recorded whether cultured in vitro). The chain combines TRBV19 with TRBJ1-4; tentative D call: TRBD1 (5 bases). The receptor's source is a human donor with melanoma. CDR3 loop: CASSPDRPTNEKLFF. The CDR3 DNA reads TGTGCCAGTAGTCCCGACAGACCAACTAATGAAAAACTGTTTTTT. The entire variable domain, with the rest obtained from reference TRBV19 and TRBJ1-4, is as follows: DGGITQSPKYLFRKEGQNVTLSCEQNLNHDAMYWYRQDPGQGLRLIYYSQIVNDFQKGDIAEGYSVSREKKESFPLTVTSAQKNPTAFYLCASSPDRPTNEKLFFGSGTQLSVL.